One and the same sample provided the 32 T cell receptor beta chains below, sequenced in a study of shared clonotypes between healthy human individuals (TCRdb year 2020). Library prep was done by the immunoSEQ multiplex PCR assay. Entries here come from immuneACCESS through TCRdb and include only in-frame sequences with V and J called. Some clones fail to appear in such tables; in the studies checked, an unresolved V gene covers under half of the shortfall, and the cause of the remainder is unknown. Present in this sample are 1,500,000 or so clones, approximately 98.5% of which were seen just once. The ten biggest clones cover 0.36% of the sample. The sample was naive CD4+ T cells sorted from blood. The cell subset or site tag for this specimen amounts to: CD45RA+ positively selected. The receptor set was obtained from a man aged 25 to 40 in good health.

The chain links TRBV7-8 to TRBJ1-5, with 7 bases matching TRBD1. The germline V gene has CDR1 SGHVS and CDR2 FQNEAQ. The CDR3 extends over 14 amino acids. Trimming removed 6 bases from V and 3 bases from J; junction bases left unmatched: 5. The CDR3 DNA follows: TGTGCCAGCAGGCGAACAGGGGTCAATCAGCCCCAGCATTTT. Encoded protein: CASRRTGVNQPQHF.

In regard to this clone: The same CDR3 arises from other DNA sequences in this sample as well. In DNA form, the CDR3 reads TGTGCCAGCAGTTTGAGTGGTCAGCCCCAGCATTTT. Encoded protein: CASSLSGQPQHF. The chain carries TRBV28 and TRBJ1-5; the D is unclear. The CDR3 runs 12 residues. Trimming stripped 3 bases from V and 6 bases from J, with 6 bases between. Germline loops: CDR1 MDHEN, CDR2 SYDVKM.

V usage is TRBV7-8 and J usage is TRBJ1-1; D may be TRBD1 (6 bases). The CDR3 consists of 15 residues. The germline V gene encodes CDR1 SGHVS and CDR2 FQNEAQ. The V gene lost 0 bases and the J gene lost 3 bases, with 11 bases spanning the gap. The CDR3 protein is CASSLAQGMDTEAFF. CDR3 DNA sequence: TGTGCCAGCAGCTTAGCCCAGGGGATGGACACTGAAGCTTTCTTT.

The V call is TRBV7-6, the J call TRBJ2-7; 13 bases agree with TRBD2. V was pared by 3 bases and J by 0 bases, with 2 bases of the junction left unmatched. The CDR3 runs 16 residues. CDR1 and CDR2 from the germline V gene are SGHVS and FNYEAQ. The DNA of the CDR3 is TGTGCCAGCAGCTTCGGGACTAGCGGGAACTCCTACGAGCAGTACTTC. Translated, it gives CASSFGTSGNSYEQYF.

The chain has TRBV18 and TRBJ1-2; D is possibly TRBD1 (5 bases). The CDR3 contains 16 residues. The germline gives CDR1 KGHSH, CDR2 LQKENI. The ends were cut back, 5 bases at V and 6 bases at J, with 22 bases in the middle. The CDR3 sequence is CASSGVSGRVLNGYTF. Written as DNA, the CDR3 is TGTGCCAGCTCAGGTGTATCCGGCAGGGTTCTTAATGGCTACACCTTC.

This sequence joins TRBV5-1 and TRBJ2-1; 12 positions match TRBD2. This CDR3 has 16 amino acids. Trimming removed 2 bases from V and 4 bases from J; junction bases left unmatched: 4. Germline assignment: CDR1 SGHRS and CDR2 YFSETQ. The CDR3 DNA is TGCGCCAGCAGCTTCACGACTAGCGGGGGTTACAATGAGCAGTTCTTC. This translates into CASSFTTSGGYNEQFF.

DNA for the CDR3: TGTGCCACCAGCAGACGGACAGGACTGAACACCGGGGAGCTGTTTTTT. Protein sequence: CATSRRTGLNTGELFF. This chain uses TRBV15 with TRBJ2-2, with 7 bases identical to TRBD1. This CDR3 spans 16 amino acids. Germline CDR1 and CDR2: LNHNV and YYDKDF (reference sequence). V gave up 2 bases and J gave up 1 base; unmatched junction bases: 4.

The rearrangement links TRBV29-1 to TRBJ2-1; TRBD2 matches 9 bases. Trimming cost V 4 bases and J 6 bases; bases outside gene matches: 10. CDR1 and CDR2 (germline): SQVTM, ANQGSEA. The CDR3 extends over 15 amino acids. The CDR3 protein is CSVVPGLAFSNEQFF. Written as DNA, the CDR3 is TGCAGCGTTGTCCCGGGACTAGCTTTCTCCAATGAGCAGTTCTTC.

This clone was seen only once. Other DNA sequences in the sample encode the same CDR3. The chain's CDR3 is CASSTGSAEAFF. The CDR3 DNA reads TGTGCCAGCAGTACAGGGTCAGCTGAAGCTTTCTTT. This sequence joins TRBV2 and TRBJ1-1; possibly TRBD1 for D (6 bases). Germline-derived CDR1 and CDR2 are SNHLY and FYNNEI. The CDR3 length is 12 residues. V was cut by 5 bases and J by 6 bases, with 10 bases left in between. Filled out from reference TRBV2 and TRBJ1-1, the complete variable domain reads EPEVTQTPSHQVTQMGQEVILRCVPISNHLYFYWYRQILGQKVEFLVSFYNNEISEKSEIFDDQFSVERPDGSNFTLKIRSTKLEDSAMYFCASSTGSAEAFFGQGTRLTVV.

This chain connects TRBV2 to TRBJ2-5; 7 positions match TRBD1. Unmatched junction bases numbered 9, after V lost 6 bases and J lost 5 bases. The CDR3 has 14 residues. Germline V gene data show CDR1 as SNHLY and CDR2 as FYNNEI. The CDR3 DNA follows: TGTGCCAGCAGACAAGACAGGGTGAGGGAGACCCAGTACTTC. As protein: CASRQDRVRETQYF. Looking up the rest from reference TRBV2 and TRBJ2-5 gives the full variable domain: EPEVTQTPSHQVTQMGQEVILRCVPISNHLYFYWYRQILGQKVEFLVSFYNNEISEKSEIFDDQFSVERPDGSNFTLKIRSTKLEDSAMYFCASRQDRVRETQYFGPGTRLLVL.

The genes are TRBV18 and TRBJ2-5; 11 bases are a match to TRBD2. Losses at the gene ends were 4 bases for V and 7 bases for J; bases not matched to a gene: 11. Germline CDR1 KGHSH, CDR2 LQKENI. The CDR3 is 16 residues long. CDR3 region: CASSRELAGDAGTQYF. The CDR3 DNA sequence: TGTGCCAGCTCACGGGAACTAGCGGGAGATGCGGGGACCCAGTACTTC.

This sequence joins TRBV4-3 and TRBJ2-5; TRBD1 matches at 9 bases. J was trimmed by 4 bases and V by 4 bases; bases with no gene match: 10. The germline V gene encodes CDR1 LGHNA and CDR2 YSLEER. The CDR3 sequence is 16 residues long. The CDR3 DNA reads TGCGCCAGCAGCCCGGGACAGGGCCCTCAGGGAGAGACCCAGTACTTC. Translating it yields CASSPGQGPQGETQYF.

V and J are TRBV7-2 and TRBJ2-7, with TRBD2 matching 8 bases. Germline loops: CDR1 SGHTA, CDR2 FQGNSA. V shed 5 bases, J shed 0 bases, and the junction held 6 bases outside the gene matches. This CDR3 has 15 residues. Here the CDR3 DNA reads TGTGCCAGCAGCCTCCGCGGGAGGCCCTCCTACGAGCAGTACTTC. It encodes CASSLRGRPSYEQYF. Based on the CDR3 plus reference TRBV7-2 and TRBJ2-7, the full variable domain is GAGVSQSPSNKVTEKGKDVELRCDPISGHTALYWYRQSLGQGLEFLIYFQGNSAPDKSGLPSDRFSAERTGGSVSTLTIQRTQQEDSAVYLCASSLRGRPSYEQYFGPGTRLTVT.

The rearrangement uses TRBV18 and TRBJ1-2; D unresolved. This CDR3 region has 14 residues. The V gene lost 0 bases and the J gene lost 3 bases, with 8 bases spanning the gap. Germline CDR1 reads KGHSH; CDR2 reads LQKENI. The CDR3 coding sequence is TGTGCCAGCTCACCACCGAGAGCTGACTATGGCTACACCTTC. It specifies CASSPPRADYGYTF. Variable domain in full (rest from reference TRBV18 and TRBJ1-2): NAGVMQNPRHLVRRRGQEARLRCSPMKGHSHVYWYRQLPEEGLKFMVYLQKENIIDESGMPKERFSAEFPKEGPSILRIQQVVRGDSAAYFCASSPPRADYGYTFGSGTRLTVV.

J is TRBJ2-1 and V is TRBV6-1; no clear D. This CDR3 comprises 12 residues. Germline V gives CDR1 MNHNS, CDR2 SASEGT. The V end lost 6 bases, the J end lost 5 bases, and 8 bases lay between the germline ends. In DNA form, the CDR3 reads TGTGCCAGCAGCGCGTCCGACAATGAGCAGTTCTTC. This sequence encodes CASSASDNEQFF.

A word on this clone: The identical CDR3 is also encoded by other nucleotide sequences in the sample. V gene TRBV9 combines with J gene TRBJ2-6; perhaps TRBD2 as D (6 bases). The V gene's germline CDR1 is SGDLS and CDR2 YYNGEE. Trimming removed 2 bases from V and 2 bases from J, with 8 bases in between. This CDR3 comprises 15 residues. CDR3 in DNA: TGTGCCAGCAGCGTCGGGGGAGCTGGGGCCAACGTCCTGACTTTC. This encodes CASSVGGAGANVLTF.

In regard to this clone: Additional DNA sequences in this sample encode the identical CDR3. V and J are TRBV9 and TRBJ2-1, with D unclear. CDR3 length equals 14 residues. V lost 0 bases to trimming and J lost 4 bases, with 8 bases between them. The germline CDR1 and CDR2 sequences are SGDLS and YYNGEE. The DNA of the CDR3 is TGTGCCAGCAGCGTAGTTCCTGCATACAATGAGCAGTTCTTC. It codes for CASSVVPAYNEQFF.

About this clone: The same CDR3 is also encoded by other DNA sequences in this sample. This rearrangement joins TRBV27 to TRBJ2-7, with 8 bases lining up with TRBD1. The CDR3 runs to 12 residues. From germline, CDR1 is MNHEY and CDR2 SMNVEV (reference sequence). V dropped 6 bases and J dropped 5; count of bases not matched to a gene: 3. CDR3 loop: CASSRTGNEQYF. CDR3 in DNA: TGTGCCAGCAGCCGGACAGGGAACGAGCAGTACTTC.

The chain is built from TRBV7-8 and TRBJ2-5, with 7 bases matching TRBD2. Germline assignment: CDR1 SGHVS and CDR2 FQNEAQ. This CDR3 contains 16 residues. Unmatched junction bases numbered 10, after V lost 3 bases and J lost 3 bases. The CDR3 nucleotides read TGTGCCAGCAGCTTCCTTGGGGCGGGAGTTGAAGAGACCCAGTACTTC. Amino acid sequence: CASSFLGAGVEETQYF.

As to this clone: Other DNA sequences in this specimen translate into the identical CDR3. The chain uses TRBV29-1 and TRBJ2-7, with D unresolved. Germline CDR1 reads SQVTM; CDR2 reads ANQGSEA. Trimming cost V 5 bases and J 2 bases, with 10 bases left between them. The CDR3 has 12 amino acids. The CDR3 coding sequence is TGCAGCGTTTCCACTGGCCCCTACGAGCAGTACTTC. Encoded protein: CSVSTGPYEQYF.

This chain connects TRBV5-1 to TRBJ1-2; D is perhaps TRBD1 (6 bases). V was clipped by 4 bases and J by 3 bases, with 19 bases between them. Germline assignment: CDR1 SGHRS and CDR2 YFSETQ. The CDR3 contains 16 residues. The CDR3 DNA follows: TGCGCCAGCAGCCCCCCCGACAGGAAAGGTTACTATGGCTACACCTTC. Translated, it gives CASSPPDRKGYYGYTF. Full variable domain (missing parts from reference TRBV5-1 and TRBJ1-2): KAGVTQTPRYLIKTRGQQVTLSCSPISGHRSVSWYQQTPGQGLQFLFEYFSETQRNKGNFPGRFSGRQFSNSRSEMNVSTLELGDSALYLCASSPPDRKGYYGYTFGSGTRLTVV.

This chain joins TRBV6-5 and TRBJ2-7; the D gene is possibly TRBD2 (5 bases). Germline CDR1 is MNHEY and CDR2 is SVGAGI. V shed 6 bases and J shed 2 bases, with 11 bases lying between them. This CDR3 has 13 amino acids. CDR3 in DNA: TGTGCCAGCAGCCGGACTGATACCTACGAGCAGTACTTC. It is translated as CASSRTDTYEQYF.

The chain joins TRBV9 to TRBJ2-1, with 13 bases matching TRBD2. CDR3 length: 15 amino acids. Germline trimming cut 4 bases from V and 9 bases from J; bases unmatched to any gene: 7. Germline V gene sequence: CDR1 SGDLS, CDR2 YYNGEE. CDR3 residues: CASSWGLAGTGEQFF. For the CDR3, the DNA is TGTGCCAGCAGCTGGGGACTAGCGGGAACGGGTGAGCAGTTCTTC.

V usage is TRBV5-1 and J usage is TRBJ1-2; weak D call: TRBD1 (6 bases). The CDR3 is 14 amino acids. Germline V gives CDR1 SGHRS, CDR2 YFSETQ. The V end lost 4 bases, the J end lost 8 bases, and 18 bases lay between the germline ends. CDR3 coding DNA: TGCGCCAGCAGCGTAGAATACAGGGTTTCCGGCTACACCTTC. Its translation: CASSVEYRVSGYTF.

In the case of this clone: Different DNA sequences within this sample yield the same CDR3. The chain recombines TRBV18 with TRBJ1-5, with D perhaps matching TRBD1 (6 bases). CDR3 size: 13 residues. The V end lost 2 bases, the J end lost 4 bases, and 6 bases lay between the germline ends. The germline CDR1 and CDR2 sequences are KGHSH and LQKENI. This CDR3 is CASSPGQNQPQHF. CDR3 DNA: TGTGCCAGCTCACCAGGACAGAATCAGCCCCAGCATTTT.

DNA for the CDR3: TGCGCCAGCAGCCAAGCTATCCAAGAGACCCAGTACTTC. Translation: CASSQAIQETQYF. The rearrangement uses TRBV4-1 and TRBJ2-5; no definite D call. Germline values: CDR1 MGHRA, CDR2 YSYEKL. With 1 base removed from V and 1 base from J, the gap between germline ends came to 4 bases. This CDR3 spans 13 amino acids.

The rearrangement uses TRBV5-1 and TRBJ1-4; TRBD1 is a possible D gene (5 bases). CDR1 and CDR2 from the germline V gene are SGHRS and YFSETQ. The V end was cut by 7 bases, the J end by 5 bases, with 15 bases between. The CDR3 is made up of 14 amino acids. The CDR3 sequence is CASSGDSMNEKLFF. In DNA form, the CDR3 reads TGCGCCAGCTCGGGCGACAGTATGAATGAAAAACTGTTTTTT.

A single count supports this clone. The chain carries TRBV5-1 and TRBJ2-1, with TRBD1 as a possible D gene (6 bases). Trimming cost V 1 base and J 0 bases, with 17 bases left between them. Germline CDR1 is SGHRS and CDR2 is YFSETQ. This CDR3 is built from 18 residues. The CDR3: CASSLKLPGQVSYNEQFF. The DNA for the CDR3 is TGCGCCAGCAGCTTGAAGCTTCCGGGACAAGTCTCCTACAATGAGCAGTTCTTC.

V is TRBV29-1 and J is TRBJ2-3; TRBD2 matches at 14 bases. The CDR3 runs 19 residues. The V and J ends lost 6 bases and 1 base, in that order; junction bases with no gene match: 15. Germline assignment: CDR1 SQVTM and CDR2 ANQGSEA. DNA of the CDR3: TGCAGCGTGGGGACCGGGACTAGCGGGAGAGGATTGGGCACAGATACGCAGTATTTT. Its translation: CSVGTGTSGRGLGTDTQYF.

On this clone: At the DNA level, this CDR3 is encoded by other sequences in the same sample as well. The chain joins TRBV5-1 to TRBJ2-5; D is unresolved. The V gene's germline CDR1 is SGHRS and CDR2 YFSETQ. The CDR3 totals 14 residues. Between the trimmed V and J ends, which lost 0 bases and 2 bases, there was a span of 8 bases. The CDR3 reads CASSLVGFQETQYF. CDR3 nucleotides: TGCGCCAGCAGCTTGGTAGGGTTTCAAGAGACCCAGTACTTC. The whole variable domain, remainder taken from reference TRBV5-1 and TRBJ2-5, is KAGVTQTPRYLIKTRGQQVTLSCSPISGHRSVSWYQQTPGQGLQFLFEYFSETQRNKGNFPGRFSGRQFSNSRSEMNVSTLELGDSALYLCASSLVGFQETQYFGPGTRLLVL.

The rearrangement joins TRBV25-1 to TRBJ2-1, with 7 bases matching TRBD1. This CDR3 is built from 13 residues. J gave up 3 bases and V 8 bases, and 4 bases lay outside the gene matches. Germline V lookup: CDR1 MGHDK, CDR2 SYGVNS. CDR3 sequence (DNA): TGTGCCAGCCGGGACAGCTTCTACAATGAGCAGTTCTTC. As protein: CASRDSFYNEQFF. Looking up the rest from reference TRBV25-1 and TRBJ2-1 gives the full variable domain: EADIYQTPRYLVIGTGKKITLECSQTMGHDKMYWYQQDPGMELHLIHYSYGVNSTEKGDLSSESTVSRIRTEHFPLTLESARPSHTSQYLCASRDSFYNEQFFGPGTRLTVL.

This clone was recorded once. V is TRBV5-4 and J is TRBJ1-4, with no clear D. V lost 4 bases, J lost 5 bases, and 6 bases lay in between. Germline CDR1 reads SGHNT; CDR2 reads YYREEE (reference sequence). The CDR3 runs 12 residues. The DNA for the CDR3 is TGTGCCAGCAGCGAATCAAATGAAAAACTGTTTTTT. Protein product: CASSESNEKLFF.